This T cell receptor (beta chain) was obtained from a study of blood T cell repertoires in COVID-19. Turning to the study itself: Sample material is recorded as cDNA or gDNA derived from T cells, B-cell-depleted T cells, or PBMCs.

Profiling relied on immunoSEQ multiplex PCR, and the TCRdb table lists in-frame clones only, not all of them. Of 200,000 or so clones in the sample, around 86% were seen once. Germline CDR1 reads SGHTA; CDR2 reads FQGNSA. This CDR3 is built from 14 residues. Trimming cost V 3 bases and J 10 bases, with 16 bases left between them. The TCR sequence derives from a man aged 55 to 70 who had recovered from COVID-19. V and J are TRBV7-2 and TRBJ2-1, with D possibly TRBD2 on 6 matching bases. Source material: peripheral blood. CDR3 DNA: TGTGCCAGCAGCTTCCCAGGAGGGCCCCGGGAGCAGTTCTTC. Its protein product is CASSFPGGPREQFF.